These T cell receptor beta chains were read from a single sample in a study of blood T cell repertoires in COVID-19. The protocol was immunoSEQ multiplex PCR, while the TCRdb copy is restricted to in-frame clones and leaves out a portion. The sample lists roughly 260,000 clones; approximately 91% were seen once. Sequencing was done on a sample of peripheral blood. The receptors derive from a person aged 18 to 30 with COVID-19, enrolled during active disease. Each CDR3 is given with its conserved first and last residue. Fields, in order: clone size, D gene, V gene, J gene, CDR3 length, CDR3 DNA, CDR3 protein. The D gene is left open where the match is weak. Size tells how often a clone was seen (once, few, many) or the class of an expanded clone, and some rows leave it out.

.	.	TRBV6-1	TRBJ1-6	17	TGTGCCAGCAGTGGCACGTGGACATCTATCCATAATTCACCCCTCCACTTT	CASSGTWTSIHNSPLHF
.	TRBD1	TRBV23-1	TRBJ1-2	16	TGCGCCAGCAGTCAATCGAAAAGGGACAGGGGCCCCCCCTACACCTTC	CASSQSKRDRGPPYTF
once	TRBD2	TRBV5-1	TRBJ2-1	16	TGCGCCAGCAGTTTGCCTAGCGGGGGAAGCTACAATGAGCAGTTCTTC	CASSLPSGGSYNEQFF
.	.	TRBV11-3	TRBJ2-1	13	TGTGCCAGCAGCTTAGGCGTTTACAATGAGCAGTTCTTC	CASSLGVYNEQFF
.	.	TRBV7-9	TRBJ1-6	12	TGTGCCAGCAGCTTACCGAATTCACCCCTCCACTTT	CASSLPNSPLHF
.	.	TRBV24-1	TRBJ1-4	17	TGTGCCACCAGTGACCTGACAGAGGGACCGGGAGGGGAAAAACTGTTTTTT	CATSDLTEGPGGEKLFF
.	TRBD1	TRBV7-2	TRBJ2-7	15	TGTGCCAGCAGCTTAGTGTCAGGGGGCATAGAAGAGCAGTACTTC	CASSLVSGGIEEQYF
.	TRBD2	TRBV9	TRBJ2-2	18	TGTGCCAGCAGCCCGGGGAGAGGAGCGGGAGGGAACACCGGGGAGCTGTTTTTT	CASSPGRGAGGNTGELFF
.	TRBD1	TRBV29-1	TRBJ1-2	14	TGCAGCGCATGGGGACAGGGCCTGAACTATGGCTACACCTTC	CSAWGQGLNYGYTF
.	.	TRBV27	TRBJ1-1	13	TGTGCCAGCAGTTTAGGGGCAAACACTGAAGCTTTCTTT	CASSLGANTEAFF
.	TRBD1	TRBV14	TRBJ1-2	16	TGTGCCAGCAGCCAAGATGTGGACAGGGTCGGCTATGGCTACACCTTC	CASSQDVDRVGYGYTF
.	.	TRBV6-1	TRBJ1-2	14	TGTGCCAGCAGTGAAGCGCAGCGGGGTTATGGCTACACCTTC	CASSEAQRGYGYTF
.	.	TRBV6-6	TRBJ2-3	16	TGTGCCAGCAGTTACTCGACTTCGTCTAGCACAGATACGCAGTATTTT	CASSYSTSSSTDTQYF
.	TRBD2	TRBV4-1	TRBJ2-7	14	TGCGCCAGCAGCCAAGCCCGGGGGGGCTACGAGCAGTACTTC	CASSQARGGYEQYF
.	TRBD2	TRBV6-2/TRBV6-3	TRBJ2-5	15	TGTGCCAGCAGCCAACTAGCGGGAGGCTCGGAGACCCAGTACTTC	CASSQLAGGSETQYF
.	.	TRBV3-1/TRBV3-2	TRBJ2-1	14	TGTGCCAGCAGCCCCCCGTTGTTCGACAATGAGCAGTTCTTC	CASSPPLFDNEQFF
.	.	TRBV10-3	TRBJ1-3	14	TGTGCCACCGCCACCACAGGGACTGGAAACACCATATATTTT	CATATTGTGNTIYF
.	TRBD2	TRBV6-5	TRBJ2-7	15	TGTGCCAGCAGCTCCGTAGCGGGAGTAAGGTACGAGCAGTACTTC	CASSSVAGVRYEQYF
.	.	TRBV19	TRBJ1-1	14	TGTGCCAGTAGTATACAGGGACTCTACACTGAAGCTTTCTTT	CASSIQGLYTEAFF
.	TRBD1	TRBV3-1/TRBV3-2	TRBJ1-2	14	TGTGCCAGCAGCCCGGGACAGGGGAAAAGAGGCTACACCTTC	CASSPGQGKRGYTF
.	TRBD1	TRBV7-8	TRBJ1-2	15	TGTGCCAGCAGCTTAGCGGGCAGGGGGCAGGATGGCTACACCTTC	CASSLAGRGQDGYTF
.	TRBD1	TRBV6-1	TRBJ1-5	18	TGTGCCAGCAGTGAAGCCCGGACAGGGGGCACAACGACTCAGCCCCAGCATTTT	CASSEARTGGTTTQPQHF